One and the same sample provided the 21 T cell receptor beta chains below, sequenced in a study of OX40 agonist ivuxolimab in advanced cancers. Here immunoSEQ multiplex PCR was the method, and the copy in TCRdb shows in-frame clones only, minus some. The table lists under 13,000 clones, approximately 84% of them singletons. The input for sequencing was CD4+ or CD8+ T cells sorted from blood, taken in a trial of the OX40 agonist ivuxolimab. Source of these receptors: an adult with an advanced solid tumor such as melanoma, head and neck, liver or kidney cancer.

J is TRBJ2-5 and V is TRBV2, with a tentative D call TRBD1 (6 bases). The CDR3 contains 14 residues. CDR1 and CDR2 (germline): SNHLY, FYNNEI. Trimming took off 2 bases at V and 4 bases at J, with 11 bases between the two ends. CDR3 residues: CASSEIGRGETQYF. CDR3 nucleotide sequence: TGTGCCAGCAGTGAAATCGGCAGGGGAGAGACCCAGTACTTC.

This clone was observed a few times. This rearrangement joins TRBV6-5 to TRBJ1-5, with no clear D. V was shortened by 2 bases and J by 5 bases, with 7 bases between the two germline ends. The germline gives CDR1 MNHEY, CDR2 SVGAGI. The CDR3 spans 13 residues. The CDR3: CASSYGIDQPQHF. The CDR3 region has the DNA TGTGCCAGCAGTTACGGGATTGATCAGCCCCAGCATTTT.

The chain carries TRBV6-5 and TRBJ2-2; no clear D. CDR3 length: 14 residues. Germline CDR1 is MNHEY and CDR2 is SVGAGI. Trimming removed 0 bases from V and 5 bases from J, with 7 bases in between. CDR3 protein: CASSYSTGTGELFF. The DNA of the CDR3 is TGTGCCAGCAGTTACTCGACGGGTACCGGGGAGCTGTTTTTT.

The rearrangement uses TRBV27 and TRBJ1-6; TRBD1 is a possible D gene (5 bases). This CDR3 is 15 amino acids long. CDR1 and CDR2 from the germline V gene are MNHEY and SMNVEV (reference sequence). Trimming removed 5 bases at V and 7 bases at J, with 15 bases between. The CDR3 sequence: CASSETREGNSPLHF. CDR3 DNA sequence: TGTGCCAGCAGTGAAACCAGGGAGGGGAATTCACCCCTCCACTTT.

The CDR3 DNA reads TGTGCCAGCAGCAGTCCAGGGGGTTCCTCCTACAATGAGCAGTTCTTC. It yields the protein CASSSPGGSSYNEQFF. The V gene is TRBV7-8, the J gene TRBJ2-1; 7 bases match TRBD1. CDR1 is SGHVS and CDR2 is FQNEAQ in the germline V gene. Germline trimming cut 5 bases from V and 0 bases from J; bases unmatched to any gene: 7. The CDR3 has 16 amino acids.

V usage is TRBV12-1 and J usage is TRBJ2-7. TRBV12-1 is assigned pseudogene status. The CDR3 totals 12 residues. The CDR3 loop is CASSLPIYEQYF. CDR3 DNA: TGTGCCAGCAGCCTCCCCATCTACGAGCAGTACTTC.

CDR3 in DNA: TGTGCCAGCAGTTTATCCACCTCTGGGGCCAACGTCCTGACTTTC. Protein sequence: CASSLSTSGANVLTF. The chain recombines TRBV27 with TRBJ2-6; no clear D gene. V was clipped by 0 bases and J by 0 bases, with 3 bases between them. The CDR3 consists of 15 residues. The germline V gene has CDR1 MNHEY and CDR2 SMNVEV (reference sequence).

V usage is TRBV15 and J usage is TRBJ2-7; D remains ambiguous. The ends were cut back, 5 bases at V and 5 bases at J, with 10 bases in the middle. Germline CDR1 reads LNHNV; CDR2 reads YYDKDF (reference sequence). CDR3 length: 12 residues. CDR3 in amino acids: CATSGERDEQYF. The CDR3 DNA reads TGTGCCACCAGCGGGGAAAGGGACGAGCAGTACTTC.

The chain has TRBV6-1 and TRBJ2-1; D not resolved. Trimming removed 7 bases from V and 5 bases from J, with 6 bases in between. CDR1 and CDR2 (germline): MNHNS, SASEGT. CDR3 length: 11 amino acids. In nucleotides, the CDR3 is TGTGCCAGCATAAATAACAATGAGCAGTTCTTC. Protein: CASINNNEQFF.

This clone has only one observation. The chain is built from TRBV4-1 and TRBJ2-7, with TRBD1 as a possible D gene (5 bases). Trimming pared 3 bases from V and 7 bases from J, leaving 7 bases between. The CDR3 has 11 amino acids. Germline lookup yields CDR1 MGHRA and CDR2 YSYEKL. Here the CDR3 reads CASSQGPEQYF. CDR3 nucleotides: TGCGCCAGCAGCCAGGGGCCTGAGCAGTACTTC.

V usage is TRBV2 and J usage is TRBJ2-7, with 9 bases matching TRBD1. This CDR3 spans 15 amino acids. Per germline, CDR1 SNHLY and CDR2 FYNNEI. V dropped 9 bases and J dropped 0; count of bases not matched to a gene: 9. CDR3 amino acids: CASSGQGESSYEQYF. The DNA of the CDR3 is TGTGCCAGTTCGGGACAGGGAGAGAGCTCCTACGAGCAGTACTTC. Drawing the rest from reference TRBV2 and TRBJ2-7, the complete variable domain is EPEVTQTPSHQVTQMGQEVILRCVPISNHLYFYWYRQILGQKVEFLVSFYNNEISEKSEIFDDQFSVERPDGSNFTLKIRSTKLEDSAMYFCASSGQGESSYEQYFGPGTRLTVT.

This rearrangement joins TRBV11-2 to TRBJ1-1; D unclear. Trimming removed 2 bases at V and 5 bases at J, with 6 bases between. The CDR3 totals 12 residues. Germline CDR1 and CDR2: SGHAT and FQNNGV. The CDR3 nucleotides read TGTGCCAGCAGCTTACTGGGGACTGAAGCTTTCTTT. Protein sequence: CASSLLGTEAFF.

The rearrangement uses TRBV5-1 and TRBJ1-1; TRBD1 might be the D (6 bases). Trimming cost V 1 base and J 0 bases, with 16 bases left between them. The CDR3 length is 17 residues. Germline V gives CDR1 SGHRS, CDR2 YFSETQ. The CDR3 DNA reads as TGCGCCAGCAGCTTGAGACCACAGGGTCGGTTGAACACTGAAGCTTTCTTT. Amino acid sequence: CASSLRPQGRLNTEAFF.

This clone was detected once. Other DNA sequences in the sample encode the same CDR3. V gene TRBV7-6 combines with J gene TRBJ1-1; D is ambiguous. Trimming stripped 1 base from V and 0 bases from J, with 6 bases between. Germline V gene data show CDR1 as SGHVS and CDR2 as FNYEAQ. The CDR3 covers 14 residues. The CDR3 DNA reads as TGTGCCAGCAGCTTAGAGGGCTTGAACACTGAAGCTTTCTTT. This translates into CASSLEGLNTEAFF.

The chain joins TRBV5-1 to TRBJ2-3; 8 bases align to TRBD1. The CDR3 loop spans 15 amino acids. Germline CDR1 is SGHRS and CDR2 is YFSETQ. Losses at the gene ends were 3 bases for V and 5 bases for J; bases not matched to a gene: 8. CDR3 sequence: CASSWTGISGDTQYF. The CDR3 bases are TGCGCCAGCAGCTGGACAGGGATTTCGGGAGATACGCAGTATTTT. The variable domain in full, with the rest retrieved from reference TRBV5-1 and TRBJ2-3, is KAGVTQTPRYLIKTRGQQVTLSCSPISGHRSVSWYQQTPGQGLQFLFEYFSETQRNKGNFPGRFSGRQFSNSRSEMNVSTLELGDSALYLCASSWTGISGDTQYFGPGTRLTVL.

The rearrangement links TRBV2 to TRBJ2-1; 8 bases align to TRBD2. Germline V gene data show CDR1 as SNHLY and CDR2 as FYNNEI. This CDR3 has 14 amino acids. V lost 3 bases, J lost 3 bases, and 1 base stayed unmatched. CDR3 region: CASSERGVYNEQFF. The CDR3 DNA follows: TGTGCCAGCAGTGAGCGGGGGGTCTACAATGAGCAGTTCTTC.

V and J are TRBV27 and TRBJ1-1; D uncertain. In germline, CDR1 is MNHEY, CDR2 SMNVEV (reference sequence). CDR3 length: 12 residues. Deletions cut 6 bases from V and 6 bases from J, with 11 bases between. In nucleotides, the CDR3 is TGTGCCAGCAGCCCGGACGGAGCTGAAGCTTTCTTT. Translating it yields CASSPDGAEAFF.

The chain recombines TRBV11-2 with TRBJ2-7; perhaps TRBD2 as D (7 bases). The V end was cut by 5 bases, the J end by 3 bases, with 17 bases between. Germline CDR1 reads SGHAT; CDR2 reads FQNNGV. The CDR3 consists of 15 residues. CDR3 residues: CASSRGGGRYYEQYF. The CDR3 coding sequence is TGTGCCAGCAGCCGAGGCGGGGGCCGGTACTACGAGCAGTACTTC.

The chain couples TRBV14 to TRBJ2-7, with 9 bases matching TRBD1. V shed 0 bases and J 0 bases; nucleotides not matched to a gene: 9. Germline V gives CDR1 SGHDN, CDR2 FVKESK. This CDR3 is built from 18 residues. CDR3 in amino acids: CASSQEGTGRAFSYEQYF. Here the CDR3 DNA reads TGTGCCAGCAGCCAAGAAGGGACAGGGAGAGCGTTCTCCTACGAGCAGTACTTC.

The rearrangement joins TRBV27 to TRBJ2-3; D may be TRBD1 (6 bases). Germline-derived CDR1 and CDR2 are MNHEY and SMNVEV (reference sequence). There are 17 residues in the CDR3. Trimming took off 6 bases at V and 6 bases at J, with 25 bases between the two ends. In DNA form, the CDR3 reads TGTGCCAGCAGGCTTGGGAGCTCGACAGGATACATGGATACGCAGTATTTT. Translating gives CASRLGSSTGYMDTQYF.

The gene calls are TRBV27 and TRBJ1-2; D unresolved. Germline V lookup: CDR1 MNHEY, CDR2 SMNVEV (reference sequence). The CDR3 has 14 amino acids. V lost 0 bases to trimming and J lost 2 bases, with 7 bases between them. This chain's CDR3 is CASSLSWPNYGYTF. Here the CDR3 DNA reads TGTGCCAGCAGTTTATCGTGGCCGAACTATGGCTACACCTTC.